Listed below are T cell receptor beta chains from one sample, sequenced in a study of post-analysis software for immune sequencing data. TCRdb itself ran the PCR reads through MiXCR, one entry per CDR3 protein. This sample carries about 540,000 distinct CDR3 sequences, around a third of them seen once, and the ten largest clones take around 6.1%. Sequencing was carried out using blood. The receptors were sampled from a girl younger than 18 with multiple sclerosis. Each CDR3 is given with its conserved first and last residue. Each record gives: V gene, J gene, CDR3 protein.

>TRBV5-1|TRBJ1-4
CASSFFMDEKLFF
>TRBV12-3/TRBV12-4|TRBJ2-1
CASSHSGTEQFF
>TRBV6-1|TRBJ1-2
CASSEMAQKSGGYTF
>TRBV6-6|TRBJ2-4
CASSFRTSGGAFESKNIQYF
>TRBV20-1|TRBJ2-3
CSARGPGLRTDTQYF
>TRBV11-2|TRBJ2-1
CASSLDPSLGAIEQFF
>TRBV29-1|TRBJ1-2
CSVGSRLYGYTF
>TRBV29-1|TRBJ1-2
CSVDAYYRSYGHTF
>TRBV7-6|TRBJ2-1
CASSPLPRPQNNEQFF
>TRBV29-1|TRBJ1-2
CSVEDLQGYGYTF
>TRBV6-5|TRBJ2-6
CASIKTGAPSGANVLTF
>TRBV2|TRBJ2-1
CALGGGDDNEQFF
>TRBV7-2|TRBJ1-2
CASSPSGMTGGYTF
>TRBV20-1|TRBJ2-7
CSASGLAGGQFVHEQYF
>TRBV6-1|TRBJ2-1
CASRETGIVRQFF
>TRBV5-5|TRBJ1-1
CASSRRGDNTEAFF
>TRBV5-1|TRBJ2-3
CASSRGTSEDTQYF
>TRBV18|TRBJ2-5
CASSPLPLQAKETQYF
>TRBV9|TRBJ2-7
CASSEGNSYEQYF
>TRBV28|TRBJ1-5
CASSPGTGSTQPQHF
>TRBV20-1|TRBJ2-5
CSARTSGGLQETQYF
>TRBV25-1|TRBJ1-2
CASGPTGAYGYTF
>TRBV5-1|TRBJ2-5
CASSLVRFAETQYF
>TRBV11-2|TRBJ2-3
CASSWGQATQYF
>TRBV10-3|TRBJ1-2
CAISETGTGAYGYTF
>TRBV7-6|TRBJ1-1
CASSLSQGAEAFF
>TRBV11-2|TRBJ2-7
CASSFIAGGLKNEQYF
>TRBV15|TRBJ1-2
CATSRDLGRGFGYTF
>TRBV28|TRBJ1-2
CASSFRNSGYGYTF